The next 4 T cell receptor beta chains were all read from a single sample in a study of T-cell memory formation after mild COVID-19. From the 5' RACE reads, TCRdb called clonotypes with MiXCR, one entry per CDR3 protein. The sample includes around 300,000 distinct CDR3 sequences, roughly an eighth of them seen just once. The sample was PBMCs or a T cell subset sorted from them (not recorded which). Receptors were obtained from a man aged 18 to 35 who had mild COVID-19 (a few samples of this study predate the infection). Cell type and time point are not known.

This clonotype was detected a few times. The rearrangement joins TRBV6-5 to TRBJ1-5; weak D call: TRBD1 (6 bases). V was shortened by 7 bases and J by 0 bases, with 13 bases between the two germline ends. Looked up from germline, CDR1 is MNHEY and CDR2 is SVGAGI. This CDR3 contains 15 residues. The CDR3 spells CASKGGYYSNQPQHF. The CDR3 DNA reads as TGTGCCAGCAAGGGGGGCTATTATAGCAATCAGCCCCAGCATTTT.

This clonotype was counted a few times. V and J are TRBV5-1 and TRBJ2-3, with D hard to call. The CDR3 contains 12 residues. Germline V CDR1 and CDR2: SGHRS, YFSETQ. Trimming cost V 3 bases and J 4 bases, with 6 bases left between them. The CDR3 here is CASSSPPDTQYF. Here the CDR3 DNA reads TGCGCCAGCAGCTCCCCCCCAGATACGCAGTATTTT.

The chain couples TRBV6-2 or TRBV6-3 to TRBJ2-7; D might be TRBD2 (6 bases). CDR1 is MNHEY, CDR2 SVGEGT, per germline. CDR3 length equals 14 residues. Trimming took off 3 bases at V and 5 bases at J, with 14 bases between the two ends. The CDR3 nucleotides are TGTGCCAGCAGTTATCGGGAGCGTTACGACGAGCAGTACGTC. Protein: CASSYRERYDEQYV.

This clonotype has a handful of counts. The gene calls are TRBV7-2 and TRBJ1-6, with a weak D call TRBD1 (5 bases). V was cut by 4 bases and J by 9 bases, with 13 bases left in between. This CDR3 spans 14 amino acids. Germline assignment: CDR1 SGHTA and CDR2 FQGNSA. Written as DNA, the CDR3 is TGTGCCAGCAGCTCGGGACGACGGACTTCACCCCTCCACTTT. Translated, it gives CASSSGRRTSPLHF.